The rows below give T cell receptor beta chains drawn from one sample of a study of regulatory T cells in long-lasting Graves disease. TCRdb reprocessed the multiplex PCR reads with MiXCR, giving one entry per CDR3 protein. Of approximately 470,000 distinct CDR3 sequences listed, around 15% are singletons. These same records also appear under a second study, on T cells in Graves' hyperthyroidism and ophthalmopathy.

Sample: peripheral blood mononuclear cells (PBMCs), taken at new diagnosis, from a patient treated with antithyroid drugs. The receptors here all came from a man in his forties with Graves disease. Both conserved end residues are part of each CDR3. The D gene is left open where the match is weak. Size is stated for part of the rows, as once, few or many counts, or as a class when the clone is expanded.

DNA: TGCGCCAGCAGCCAAGAGACCCGGCGGGGGGTCGCTGGCTACACCTTC
CDR3: CASSQETRRGVAGYTF
J: TRBJ1-2
D: .
size: .
V: TRBV4-1

DNA: TGTGCCAGCGTTAGCGGGAGGAAATTCTCGGATGAGCAGTTCTTC
CDR3: CASVSGRKFSDEQFF
J: TRBJ2-1
D: TRBD2
size: many
V: TRBV2

DNA: TGTGCCAGCAGCTCTCCGGGACGGCTTAATGAAAAACTGTTTTTT
CDR3: CASSSPGRLNEKLFF
J: TRBJ1-4
D: .
size: .
V: TRBV7-9

DNA: TGCAGTGCTAAAAGTTCCGGGACAGCCAACACTGAAGCTTTCTTT
CDR3: CSAKSSGTANTEAFF
J: TRBJ1-1
D: TRBD1
size: few
V: TRBV20-1

DNA: TGTGCCAGTAACCAGGGTTTTTCGGATGGCTACACCTTC
CDR3: CASNQGFSDGYTF
J: TRBJ1-2
D: .
size: .
V: TRBV19

DNA: TGTGCCAGCAGCTTACTAAGAGACGCCAATAATTCACCCCTCCACTTT
CDR3: CASSLLRDANNSPLHF
J: TRBJ1-6
D: .
size: .
V: TRBV11-2

DNA: TGTGCCAGTAGTATGTCGGGGGCCGCCTACAATGAGCAGTTCTTC
CDR3: CASSMSGAAYNEQFF
J: TRBJ2-1
D: .
size: few
V: TRBV19

DNA: TGTGCCAGCAGCTCTGGACTGCGCTTGAACACTGAAGCTTTCTTT
CDR3: CASSSGLRLNTEAFF
J: TRBJ1-1
D: .
size: many
V: TRBV5-8

DNA: TGTGCCAGCGTGAACGGTGGGGCTGGCGGGGAGCTGTTTTTT
CDR3: CASVNGGAGGELFF
J: TRBJ2-2
D: .
size: few
V: TRBV28

DNA: TGTGCCAGCAGTACGGACGGGGCTGGTGGGGCCAACGTCCTGACTTTC
CDR3: CASSTDGAGGANVLTF
J: TRBJ2-6
D: .
size: many
V: TRBV2

DNA: TGTGCTAGTGGCCGCGGGACAACAGTCTACGAGCAGTACTTC
CDR3: CASGRGTTVYEQYF
J: TRBJ2-7
D: .
size: many
V: TRBV12-5

DNA: TGTGCCAGCAGCTCTACCCGAGGCGGGAGACGGACTAACTATGGCTACACCTTC
CDR3: CASSSTRGGRRTNYGYTF
J: TRBJ1-2
D: .
size: .
V: TRBV11-2

DNA: TGTGCCAGCAGCTCCAACAGCTTCACCGGGGAGCTGTTTTTT
CDR3: CASSSNSFTGELFF
J: TRBJ2-2
D: .
size: many
V: TRBV7-8

DNA: TGTGCCAGCAGTGGCAGACCGTACAATGAGCAGTTCTTC
CDR3: CASSGRPYNEQFF
J: TRBJ2-1
D: .
size: many
V: TRBV28

DNA: TGTGCCAGCAGCTTAAGGTCTAGCGGGATTGAGACCCAGTACTTC
CDR3: CASSLRSSGIETQYF
J: TRBJ2-5
D: TRBD2
size: many
V: TRBV11-2

DNA: TGTGTCCTCGGGCGGGGATATCTAGATGGCTACACCTTC
CDR3: CVLGRGYLDGYTF
J: TRBJ1-2
D: .
size: .
V: TRBV30

DNA: TGCGCCAGCAGTGAAAAGGGCAATGAGCAGTTCTTC
CDR3: CASSEKGNEQFF
J: TRBJ2-1
D: .
size: .
V: TRBV10-1

DNA: TGTGCCAGCAGCTTGGAGGTAGGGGTGGGGATCAACGAGCAGTACTTC
CDR3: CASSLEVGVGINEQYF
J: TRBJ2-7
D: .
size: many
V: TRBV5-6

DNA: TGCAGTGCCGCCCACGGACTAGCAGTCAGCACAGATACGCAGTATTTT
CDR3: CSAAHGLAVSTDTQYF
J: TRBJ2-3
D: TRBD2
size: few
V: TRBV20-1

DNA: TGTGCCAGCAGTCAAACCACAGGGCTGTCTCTTACCGGGGAGCTGTTTTTT
CDR3: CASSQTTGLSLTGELFF
J: TRBJ2-2
D: .
size: few
V: TRBV6-1

DNA: TGCAGTGCTAGAGCGCCTTGGACAGCTCTAACAGATACGCAGTATTTT
CDR3: CSARAPWTALTDTQYF
J: TRBJ2-3
D: .
size: .
V: TRBV20-1

DNA: TGTGCCAGCTCATCTTTGACCGGTAACTCTGGGGCCAACGTCCTGACTTTC
CDR3: CASSSLTGNSGANVLTF
J: TRBJ2-6
D: .
size: .
V: TRBV18

DNA: TGCAGTGCTAGGGGGCGACTCACCTACGAGCAGTACTTC
CDR3: CSARGRLTYEQYF
J: TRBJ2-7
D: .
size: .
V: TRBV20-1

DNA: TGTGCCAGCAGCTCACCCCACTCCAATGAGCAGTTCTTC
CDR3: CASSSPHSNEQFF
J: TRBJ2-1
D: .
size: few
V: TRBV7-2

DNA: TGTGCCAGCAGCCAGAGGGGCCACTCCGGGGAGCTGTTTTTT
CDR3: CASSQRGHSGELFF
J: TRBJ2-2
D: .
size: .
V: TRBV4-2

DNA: TGTGCCAGCAGTGCGGTCTGGGGCTACACCTTC
CDR3: CASSAVWGYTF
J: TRBJ1-2
D: .
size: .
V: TRBV28

DNA: TGCGCCAGCAGCCGGGACAGGGGGCATACCGGGGAGCTGTTTTTT
CDR3: CASSRDRGHTGELFF
J: TRBJ2-2
D: TRBD1
size: .
V: TRBV5-1

DNA: TGTGCCAGCACTAGCGGGAGTAGGGATACGCAGTATTTT
CDR3: CASTSGSRDTQYF
J: TRBJ2-3
D: TRBD2
size: .
V: TRBV6-1

DNA: TGCAGCGTTGAAACGGGAGACCTGGACAATGAGCAGTTCTTC
CDR3: CSVETGDLDNEQFF
J: TRBJ2-1
D: .
size: .
V: TRBV29-1

DNA: TGTGCCAGCAGCCAAGATCTGGAGGTGAGGACCGGCACAGATACGCAGTATTTT
CDR3: CASSQDLEVRTGTDTQYF
J: TRBJ2-3
D: .
size: .
V: TRBV14

DNA: TGTGCCAGCAGTAACCGACTAGCGGGAGGGCCTGGCAAAAACATTCAGTACTTC
CDR3: CASSNRLAGGPGKNIQYF
J: TRBJ2-4
D: TRBD2
size: few
V: TRBV5-5

DNA: TGTGCCAGCGGGTGGAGGGCAGGCGGCGAGCAGTACTTC
CDR3: CASGWRAGGEQYF
J: TRBJ2-7
D: .
size: many
V: TRBV3-1

DNA: TGTGCCAGCAGCACCAGGACTAGCGGGGGCACAGATACGCAGTATTTT
CDR3: CASSTRTSGGTDTQYF
J: TRBJ2-3
D: TRBD2
size: .
V: TRBV7-9

DNA: TGCGCCAGCAGCTTGGGGGTCCAGGCTGGAGCCTACGAGCAGTACTTC
CDR3: CASSLGVQAGAYEQYF
J: TRBJ2-7
D: .
size: .
V: TRBV5-1

DNA: TGCAGTGCTAGAGATCAAAAACACCACTCCTACGAGCAGTACTTC
CDR3: CSARDQKHHSYEQYF
J: TRBJ2-7
D: .
size: many
V: TRBV20-1

DNA: TGTGCCAGCAGTTTAGGGCGGATTAATGAAAAACTGTTTTTT
CDR3: CASSLGRINEKLFF
J: TRBJ1-4
D: .
size: few
V: TRBV12-3/TRBV12-4

DNA: TGTGCCAGCAGTGAGCCAGTAGCCTACGAGCAGTACTTC
CDR3: CASSEPVAYEQYF
J: TRBJ2-7
D: .
size: many
V: TRBV6-1

DNA: TGTGCCAGCAGCCGCCTAGCGTCTTCCTACAATGAGCAGTTCTTC
CDR3: CASSRLASSYNEQFF
J: TRBJ2-1
D: .
size: many
V: TRBV12-3/TRBV12-4

DNA: TGCGCCAGCAGCCCGACCCCGTCGAATGAGCAGTTCTTC
CDR3: CASSPTPSNEQFF
J: TRBJ2-1
D: .
size: .
V: TRBV4-1

DNA: TGCGCCAGCAGTGAGTCCGCTAGCGCAACCTACGAGCAGTACTTC
CDR3: CASSESASATYEQYF
J: TRBJ2-7
D: .
size: .
V: TRBV10-2

DNA: TGTGCTAGCAGCTTCGGCAGGGGGACCGGGGAGCTGTTTTTT
CDR3: CASSFGRGTGELFF
J: TRBJ2-2
D: TRBD1
size: few
V: TRBV7-7

DNA: TGCAGTGCTCGGATCGGACAGCTCTCCTACGAGCAGTACTTC
CDR3: CSARIGQLSYEQYF
J: TRBJ2-7
D: .
size: .
V: TRBV20-1

DNA: TGCAGTGCTGCAGACAGGATGGCTACCAACACTGAAGCTTTCTTT
CDR3: CSAADRMATNTEAFF
J: TRBJ1-1
D: .
size: many
V: TRBV20-1

DNA: TGTGCCAGCAGTACGGGAGGGGAGAACACTGAAGCTTTCTTT
CDR3: CASSTGGENTEAFF
J: TRBJ1-1
D: .
size: .
V: TRBV27

DNA: TGCAGTGCTAGAGATCGGGTAGGAAGACAGGCCAATCAGCCCCAGCATTTT
CDR3: CSARDRVGRQANQPQHF
J: TRBJ1-5
D: .
size: many
V: TRBV20-1

DNA: TGTGCCAGTACTACGGGACAACGTAAAAACATTCAGTACTTC
CDR3: CASTTGQRKNIQYF
J: TRBJ2-4
D: .
size: .
V: TRBV19

DNA: TGTGCCAGCAGCCCGGGGACAGACTCTGGAAACACCATATATTTT
CDR3: CASSPGTDSGNTIYF
J: TRBJ1-3
D: TRBD1
size: many
V: TRBV3-1

DNA: TGCGCCAGCAGCTTGGGGGTTGGGACCGACTCCGACGAGCAGTACTTC
CDR3: CASSLGVGTDSDEQYF
J: TRBJ2-7
D: .
size: many
V: TRBV5-1

DNA: TGCGCCAGCAGTTCCCTTGCCGAAAGCACAGATACGCAGTATTTT
CDR3: CASSSLAESTDTQYF
J: TRBJ2-3
D: .
size: few
V: TRBV5-1